The clone carrying this TCR beta chain was seen only a few times. V dropped 1 base and J dropped 13 bases, with 5 bases sitting between them. This CDR3 is 9 amino acids long. Germline V gene data show CDR1 as DFQATT and CDR2 as SNEGSKA (reference sequence). Amplified regions were TCR beta CDR3 sequences from RNA transcripts. When the TCR CDR3 underwent first-round RT-PCR, the HTBI primer set was used. TCRdb re-called the multiplex PCR reads with MiXCR, one entry per CDR3 protein. The table records roughly 500,000 distinct CDR3 sequences, approximately 48% of them present only once. This sample is part of a study of T cells in Graves' hyperthyroidism and ophthalmopathy.

The specimen was peripheral blood or thyroid tissue (not recorded which). This sequence joins TRBV20-1 and TRBJ1-5; no clear D gene. This sequence originates from an adult woman with Graves' disease, either hyperthyroidism or ophthalmopathy (not recorded which). The CDR3: CSARASQHF. DNA for the CDR3: TGCAGTGCTAGAGCATCGCAGCATTTT.